The TCR beta chain described here comes from a study of blood T cell repertoires in COVID-19. Study as a whole: Researchers got acute and convalescent COVID-19 samples from the United States, Italy and Spain. T cells, B-cell-depleted T cells, or PBMCs provided the cDNA or gDNA that served as material.

In the study's own analysis: Estimates of nucleated cell counts were drawn from the amplification of reference gene primers. Measured with immunoSEQ multiplex PCR; TCRdb has only the in-frame clones, and not every one. For V, J and clone size, that table is used; D and trimming come from the DNA. In the table there are some 200,000 clones, approximately 85% of which are singletons. V lost 3 bases to trimming and J lost 10 bases; unmatched junction nucleotides: 10. CDR1 and CDR2 from the germline V gene are KGHDR and SFDVKD. The CDR3 has 16 residues. Sequenced: peripheral blood. V and J are TRBV24-1 and TRBJ2-1; 11 positions agree with TRBD2. The clonotype originates from an older woman with acute or convalescent COVID-19. The CDR3 DNA is TGTGCCACCAGTGATCCTCGACTAGCGGGGCCCACCGAGCAGTTCTTC. Amino acids: CATSDPRLAGPTEQFF.